This T cell receptor beta chain was recorded in a study of T cell clonality in common variable immunodeficiency. CDR3 size: 16 residues. After removal of 1 base from V and 6 bases from J, the junction contained 11 bases not matched to a gene. Germline CDR1 KGHSH, CDR2 LQKENI. Measured with immunoSEQ multiplex PCR; TCRdb has only the in-frame clones, and not every one. The sample has about 28,000 clones, none seen only once; the top ten hold over 25%. On this clone itself: Its antigen remains unidentified. The DNA ends 3 residues before the CDR3 does, and the rest of the CDR3 is filled in from the germline J gene.

General study results and limits: Common variable immunodeficiency TCR beta sequences reportedly had fewer deletions and N-nucleotide insertions. Authors noted CVID clonality's cause needs subpopulation repertoire sequencing.

The chain links TRBV18 to TRBJ2-5; 7 nucleotides agree with TRBD1. The source material was peripheral blood mononuclear cells. The TCR comes from a human donor with common variable immunodeficiency. The CDR3 reads CASSPQGAVGNQTQYF. The CDR3 bases that were read are TGTGCCAGCTCACCACAGGGGGCGGTGGGCAATCAGACC.